Below, 9 T cell receptor beta chains from the same sample are listed, as sequenced in a study of T cell repertoires in cytomegalovirus infection. One entry per CDR3 protein results from TCRdb running MiXCR on the reads. The repertoire consists of roughly 600,000 distinct CDR3 sequences, with 20% to 25% occurring once and the leading ten covering 8%. Material: CD8+ T cells from PBMCs. These receptors all stem from a human donor in good health (CMV status not recorded). Some clones in this sample may be carry-over from other donors' samples.

This clonotype was detected a few times. The chain recombines TRBV5-4 with TRBJ2-1, with no clear D. The CDR3 extends over 13 amino acids. The germline V and J ends were trimmed by 2 bases and 10 bases, with 13 bases remaining between them. The germline V gene has CDR1 SGHNT and CDR2 YYREEE (reference sequence). CDR3 nucleotide sequence: TGTGCCAGCAGCTTAGGTAAGGGAACGGAGCAGTTCTTC. It translates to CASSLGKGTEQFF.

The rearrangement uses TRBV15 and TRBJ2-7; D is unresolved. The CDR3 runs 15 residues. Trimming took 0 bases from V and 7 from J, leaving 16 bases between them. Germline V lookup: CDR1 LNHNV, CDR2 YYDKDF (reference sequence). In nucleotides, the CDR3 is TGTGCCACCAGCAGAGACCCAGGTGAGGCAAGGGAGCAGTACTTC. It yields the protein CATSRDPGEAREQYF.

As concerns this clonotype: The junction departs from germline at one end; a sequencing error may be responsible. The CDR3 DNA follows: TGCGCCAGCCGGACAGGGAACACCGGGGAGCAGTTTTTT. This codes for CASRTGNTGEQFF. The gene calls are TRBV4-1 and TRBJ2-2, with 8 positions matching TRBD1. Germline lookup yields CDR1 MGHRA and CDR2 YSYEKL. There are 13 residues in the CDR3.

In this sample, this clonotype turned up many times. The chain employs TRBV14 and TRBJ2-1; no definite D call. Germline V lookup: CDR1 SGHDN, CDR2 FVKESK. V lost 1 base, J lost 4 bases, and 8 bases lay in between. The length of the CDR3 is 14 residues. The CDR3 sequence: CASSQVGLYNEQFF. DNA of the CDR3: TGTGCCAGCAGCCAAGTAGGGTTATACAATGAGCAGTTCTTC.

J is TRBJ2-2 and V is TRBV29-1; D is perhaps TRBD1 or TRBD2 (5 bases each). Germline CDR1 reads SQVTM; CDR2 reads ANQGSEA. With 2 bases removed from V and 4 bases from J, the gap between germline ends came to 11 bases. The CDR3 length is 14 residues. CDR3 DNA sequence: TGCAGCGTTGAAACCGGGGACGGCACCGGGGAGCTGTTTTTT. Translation: CSVETGDGTGELFF.

V gene TRBV6-1 combines with J gene TRBJ1-1; 8 positions match TRBD1. V lost 4 bases and J lost 5; bases outside the gene matches: 9. The CDR3 length is 15 residues. Germline V CDR1 and CDR2: MNHNS, SASEGT. CDR3 amino acids: CASSGSGGRETEAFF. The CDR3 nucleotides read TGTGCCAGCAGTGGATCAGGGGGCCGGGAAACTGAAGCTTTCTTT.

A few counts support this clonotype. The rearrangement joins TRBV25-1 to TRBJ1-5; D unclear. The V gene lost 3 bases and the J gene lost 5 bases, with 11 bases spanning the gap. Germline lookup yields CDR1 MGHDK and CDR2 SYGVNS. The CDR3 sequence is 14 residues long. CDR3 bases: TGTGCCAGCAGTGACCTCGACGGGGATCAGCCCCAGCATTTT. Amino acid sequence: CASSDLDGDQPQHF.

The rearrangement links TRBV29-1 to TRBJ2-5; D not resolved. The CDR3 is 15 residues long. Trimming took 3 bases from V and 1 from J, leaving 15 bases between them. The germline gives CDR1 SQVTM, CDR2 ANQGSEA. The CDR3 nucleotides read TGCAGCGTTGAGGCCCCCCGTCTCAGCCAAGAGACCCAGTACTTC. Translated, it gives CSVEAPRLSQETQYF.

This clonotype showed up just a few times. The V gene is TRBV12-5, the J gene TRBJ2-1, with D unresolved. Germline-derived CDR1 and CDR2 are LGHNT and FRNRAP. CDR3 length equals 17 residues. With 3 bases removed from V and 0 bases from J, the gap between germline ends came to 15 bases. CDR3 in DNA: TGTGCTAGTGGTTTCACTAACCCTCCCCTCTCCTACAATGAGCAGTTCTTC. Its translation is CASGFTNPPLSYNEQFF.